This T cell receptor (beta chain) derives from a study of T cells of healthy individuals. This clonotype was counted only a few times. TCRdb re-derived calls from the 5' RACE reads in MiXCR, one entry per CDR3 protein. The data show approximately 100,000 distinct CDR3 sequences, 17% seen once. The CDR3 runs to 14 residues. Germline CDR1 is DFQATT and CDR2 is SNEGSKA (reference sequence). Trimming stripped 3 bases from V and 2 bases from J, with 13 bases between. This TCR was recovered from a human donor in good health. V is TRBV20-1 and J is TRBJ1-2; D gene uncertain. CDR3 DNA: TGCAGTGCTAGGGTTGACCGAGGAAACTATGGCTACACCTTC. Translated, it gives CSARVDRGNYGYTF.